A selection of T cell receptor beta chains follows, all from one sample in a study of cytomegalovirus exposure and HLA in healthy donors. Measured with immunoSEQ multiplex PCR; TCRdb has only the in-frame clones, and not every one. In the table there are about 230,000 clones, just over 75% of which are singletons. The sample consisted of PBMCs. Source of these receptors: a woman aged 55-70 years in good health and CMV-seropositive. Both conserved end residues are part of each CDR3. Fields, in order: D gene, clone size, J gene, V gene, CDR3 protein, CDR3 DNA. D genes are given only for firm matches. Some rows mark clone size as missing; the rest say once, few, many or name a class of expanded clone.

D gene: -
clone size: -
J gene: TRBJ2-2
V gene: TRBV6-5
CDR3 protein: CASSRTPGTGELFF
CDR3 DNA: TGTGCCAGCAGTCGGACCCCGGGGACCGGGGAGCTGTTTTTT

D gene: TRBD1
clone size: -
J gene: TRBJ2-2
V gene: TRBV6-5
CDR3 protein: CASSDTGVWGELFF
CDR3 DNA: TGTGCCAGCAGTGATACAGGGGTTTGGGGGGAGCTGTTTTTT

D gene: -
clone size: -
J gene: TRBJ1-1
V gene: TRBV30
CDR3 protein: CAWSNSRQNLETEAFF
CDR3 DNA: TGTGCCTGGAGTAACTCCCGACAGAACCTTGAGACTGAAGCTTTCTTT

D gene: -
clone size: -
J gene: TRBJ2-6
V gene: TRBV27
CDR3 protein: CASSPLGPGANVLTF
CDR3 DNA: TGTGCCAGCAGTCCCCTGGGGCCTGGGGCCAACGTCCTGACTTTC

D gene: -
clone size: once
J gene: TRBJ2-7
V gene: TRBV6-1
CDR3 protein: CASREQTTVSYNEQYF
CDR3 DNA: TGTGCCAGCAGAGAACAAACGACTGTCTCTTACAACGAGCAGTACTTC

D gene: -
clone size: -
J gene: TRBJ2-4
V gene: TRBV5-1
CDR3 protein: CASSIGGRTKNIQYF
CDR3 DNA: TGCGCCAGCAGCATTGGGGGGAGGACCAAAAACATTCAGTACTTC

D gene: -
clone size: -
J gene: TRBJ1-2
V gene: TRBV6-1
CDR3 protein: CASTRDNYGYTF
CDR3 DNA: TGTGCCAGCACTCGAGATAACTATGGCTACACCTTC

D gene: -
clone size: -
J gene: TRBJ1-1
V gene: TRBV2
CDR3 protein: CASSNIMNTEAFF
CDR3 DNA: TGTGCCAGCAGTAACATCATGAACACTGAAGCTTTCTTT

D gene: -
clone size: -
J gene: TRBJ2-7
V gene: TRBV4-2
CDR3 protein: CASGQLKPTENYF
CDR3 DNA: TGTGCCAGCGGCCAACTAAAACCGACAGAGAACTACTTC

D gene: TRBD2
clone size: -
J gene: TRBJ2-1
V gene: TRBV7-2
CDR3 protein: CASSPLAGRDREQFF
CDR3 DNA: TGTGCCAGCAGCCCACTAGCGGGTCGAGACCGGGAGCAGTTCTTC

D gene: TRBD1
clone size: few
J gene: TRBJ2-3
V gene: TRBV9
CDR3 protein: CASSPARTGSGDTQYF
CDR3 DNA: TGTGCCAGCAGCCCAGCCCGGACAGGGAGCGGAGATACGCAGTATTTT

D gene: -
clone size: -
J gene: TRBJ1-1
V gene: TRBV7-9
CDR3 protein: CASSLVGGVVPEAFF
CDR3 DNA: TGTGCCAGCAGCTTAGTGGGGGGGGTCGTCCCTGAAGCTTTCTTT

D gene: -
clone size: -
J gene: TRBJ2-3
V gene: TRBV21-1
CDR3 protein: CASSQQGQGSTDTQYF
CDR3 DNA: TGTGCCAGCAGCCAGCAGGGACAGGGGAGCACAGATACGCAGTATTTT

D gene: -
clone size: few
J gene: TRBJ1-2
V gene: TRBV28
CDR3 protein: CASSSAETVNYGYTF
CDR3 DNA: TGTGCCAGCAGTTCCGCCGAGACTGTTAACTATGGCTACACCTTC

D gene: TRBD1
clone size: once
J gene: TRBJ1-2
V gene: TRBV5-1
CDR3 protein: CASSLVTGGGYTF
CDR3 DNA: TGCGCCAGCAGCTTGGTCACAGGGGGTGGCTACACCTTC

D gene: TRBD1
clone size: -
J gene: TRBJ2-7
V gene: TRBV7-7
CDR3 protein: CASSPDRVSEQYF
CDR3 DNA: TGTGCCAGCAGCCCAGACAGGGTTAGCGAGCAGTACTTC

D gene: -
clone size: -
J gene: TRBJ1-2
V gene: TRBV2
CDR3 protein: CASRGGGGARGYTF
CDR3 DNA: TGTGCCAGCAGGGGGGGTGGGGGGGCTCGTGGCTACACCTTC

D gene: -
clone size: -
J gene: TRBJ2-5
V gene: TRBV21-1
CDR3 protein: CASSHRDRKETQYF
CDR3 DNA: TGTGCCAGCAGCCACCGGGACAGAAAAGAGACCCAGTACTTC

D gene: TRBD1
clone size: once
J gene: TRBJ2-2
V gene: TRBV29-1
CDR3 protein: CSVPGGYGTGELFF
CDR3 DNA: TGCAGCGTTCCAGGGGGCTACGGCACCGGGGAGCTGTTTTTT

D gene: -
clone size: -
J gene: TRBJ1-5
V gene: TRBV18
CDR3 protein: CASSRSQGDNQPQHF
CDR3 DNA: TGTGCCAGCTCACGATCGCAAGGGGACAATCAGCCCCAGCATTTT

D gene: TRBD1
clone size: -
J gene: TRBJ2-7
V gene: TRBV6-1
CDR3 protein: CASSDRDRVSYEQYF
CDR3 DNA: TGTGCCAGCAGTGATCGGGACAGGGTTTCCTACGAGCAGTACTTC

D gene: -
clone size: once
J gene: TRBJ1-4
V gene: TRBV5-1
CDR3 protein: CASSLEGSGEKLFF
CDR3 DNA: TGCGCCAGCAGCTTGGAAGGGTCGGGGGAAAAACTGTTTTTT

D gene: -
clone size: -
J gene: TRBJ2-1
V gene: TRBV15
CDR3 protein: CATSRDLDNEQFF
CDR3 DNA: TGTGCCACCAGCAGAGATCTAGACAATGAGCAGTTCTTC

D gene: -
clone size: -
J gene: TRBJ1-4
V gene: TRBV7-2
CDR3 protein: CASSLGARGEKLFF
CDR3 DNA: TGTGCCAGCAGCTTAGGGGCCAGGGGAGAAAAACTGTTTTTT

D gene: -
clone size: -
J gene: TRBJ1-2
V gene: TRBV29-1
CDR3 protein: CSAGTPTNYGYTF
CDR3 DNA: TGCAGCGCCGGGACACCGACTAACTATGGCTACACCTTC

D gene: TRBD1
clone size: -
J gene: TRBJ1-5
V gene: TRBV5-5
CDR3 protein: CASSWDRGNQPQHF
CDR3 DNA: TGTGCCAGCAGCTGGGACAGGGGGAATCAGCCCCAGCATTTT

D gene: -
clone size: few
J gene: TRBJ2-7
V gene: TRBV29-1
CDR3 protein: CSVTGVSQSVSEQYF
CDR3 DNA: TGCAGCGTGACTGGAGTCAGTCAGTCCGTTAGCGAGCAGTACTTC

D gene: -
clone size: -
J gene: TRBJ1-5
V gene: TRBV5-1
CDR3 protein: CASSLGTVRGNQPQHF
CDR3 DNA: TGCGCCAGCAGCTTGGGGACAGTGAGGGGCAATCAGCCCCAGCATTTT

D gene: TRBD1
clone size: -
J gene: TRBJ1-4
V gene: TRBV7-2
CDR3 protein: CASSSTRDRVEKLFF
CDR3 DNA: TGTGCCAGCAGCTCAACCCGGGACAGGGTTGAAAAACTGTTTTTT

D gene: -
clone size: -
J gene: TRBJ2-1
V gene: TRBV20-1
CDR3 protein: CSAQRNEQFF
CDR3 DNA: TGCAGTGCTCAGCGTAATGAGCAGTTCTTC

D gene: -
clone size: -
J gene: TRBJ2-5
V gene: TRBV5-1
CDR3 protein: CASNPEGGKGETQYF
CDR3 DNA: TGCGCCAGCAACCCGGAGGGGGGGAAGGGGGAGACCCAGTACTTC

D gene: -
clone size: -
J gene: TRBJ2-7
V gene: TRBV27
CDR3 protein: CASSPQGLPYEQYF
CDR3 DNA: TGTGCCAGCAGCCCCCAGGGGCTCCCCTACGAGCAGTACTTC

D gene: -
clone size: few
J gene: TRBJ1-5
V gene: TRBV18
CDR3 protein: CASSPRGQPQHF
CDR3 DNA: TGTGCCAGCTCACCCAGGGGTCAGCCCCAGCATTTT

D gene: -
clone size: -
J gene: TRBJ2-5
V gene: TRBV5-8
CDR3 protein: CASSAPGHPGLREQYF
CDR3 DNA: TGTGCCAGCAGCGCTCCGGGACATCCCGGTTTGCGGGAGCAGTACTTC

D gene: -
clone size: -
J gene: TRBJ1-2
V gene: TRBV7-3
CDR3 protein: CASSPTSRGNYGYTF
CDR3 DNA: TGTGCCAGCAGCCCGACTTCGCGGGGGAACTATGGCTACACCTTC

D gene: TRBD2
clone size: -
J gene: TRBJ2-2
V gene: TRBV4-1
CDR3 protein: CASSQSGKGAGELFF
CDR3 DNA: TGCGCCAGCAGCCAAAGCGGGAAAGGGGCCGGGGAGCTGTTTTTT

D gene: -
clone size: -
J gene: TRBJ2-7
V gene: TRBV7-2
CDR3 protein: CASSLVASYEQYF
CDR3 DNA: TGTGCCAGCAGCTTAGTAGCTAGTTACGAGCAGTACTTC

D gene: -
clone size: -
J gene: TRBJ1-2
V gene: TRBV4-3
CDR3 protein: CASSHMSYGYTF
CDR3 DNA: TGCGCCAGCAGCCACATGAGCTATGGCTACACCTTC

D gene: -
clone size: -
J gene: TRBJ1-3
V gene: TRBV6-1
CDR3 protein: CASSVTQGPINTIYF
CDR3 DNA: TGTGCCAGCAGTGTCACACAGGGACCCATAAACACCATATATTTT

D gene: -
clone size: -
J gene: TRBJ1-2
V gene: TRBV6-4
CDR3 protein: CAVHLRVPTNYGYTF
CDR3 DNA: TGTGCCGTACACTTGAGGGTCCCAACTAACTATGGCTACACCTTC

D gene: TRBD1
clone size: -
J gene: TRBJ2-1
V gene: TRBV18
CDR3 protein: CASSPPTGGSYNEQFF
CDR3 DNA: TGTGCCAGCTCACCACCGACAGGGGGGTCCTACAATGAGCAGTTCTTC

D gene: TRBD2
clone size: -
J gene: TRBJ2-1
V gene: TRBV5-4
CDR3 protein: CASSLLTSASSGEQFF
CDR3 DNA: TGTGCCAGCAGCCTTCTAACTAGCGCCTCATCGGGTGAGCAGTTCTTC

D gene: -
clone size: few
J gene: TRBJ2-1
V gene: TRBV21-1
CDR3 protein: CASSSSTSGGIINEQFF
CDR3 DNA: TGTGCCAGCAGCTCCTCGACTAGCGGGGGGATCATTAATGAGCAGTTCTTC